Listed below are T cell receptor beta chains from one sample, sequenced in a study of shared clonotypes between healthy human individuals. Clones were read by immunoSEQ multiplex PCR, and TCRdb kept only the in-frame ones, dropping some. The table has some 1.4 million clones, 96% seen once; the top ten hold approximately 1.1%. The sequenced material came from naive CD4+ T cells sorted from blood. These receptors all come from a man younger than 40 in good health. Each CDR3 is given with its conserved first and last residue. Fields, in order: J gene, V gene, D gene, clone size, CDR3 protein, CDR3 DNA. The D gene is left open where the match is weak. Expanded clones are given a class, and other clones once, few, many or no size at all.

j_gene: TRBJ2-7
v_gene: TRBV5-5
d_gene: TRBD1
abundance: -
CDR3aa: CASSLSRGQGSYEQYF
CDR3nt: TGTGCCAGCAGCTTGAGCAGAGGACAGGGGTCCTACGAGCAGTACTTC

j_gene: TRBJ2-6
v_gene: TRBV18
d_gene: -
abundance: -
CDR3aa: CASSPQGANVLTF
CDR3nt: TGTGCCAGCTCTCCCCAGGGGGCCAACGTCCTGACTTTC

j_gene: TRBJ2-1
v_gene: TRBV2
d_gene: -
abundance: -
CDR3aa: CASSDGGPPSYNEQFF
CDR3nt: TGTGCCAGCAGTGATGGGGGGCCCCCTTCGTACAATGAGCAGTTCTTC

j_gene: TRBJ2-7
v_gene: TRBV7-8
d_gene: TRBD2
abundance: -
CDR3aa: CASSLGGSTSYEQYF
CDR3nt: TGTGCCAGCAGCTTAGGCGGGAGCACCTCCTACGAGCAGTACTTC

j_gene: TRBJ2-7
v_gene: TRBV21-1
d_gene: -
abundance: -
CDR3aa: CASSKAHRDPNTAYEQYF
CDR3nt: TGTGCCAGCAGCAAAGCGCACAGGGACCCCAATACCGCCTACGAGCAGTACTTC

j_gene: TRBJ2-1
v_gene: TRBV27
d_gene: TRBD2
abundance: -
CDR3aa: CASSLSPPGIAGWNEQFF
CDR3nt: TGTGCCAGCAGTTTATCCCCCCCCGGGATAGCGGGATGGAATGAGCAGTTCTTC

j_gene: TRBJ1-1
v_gene: TRBV15
d_gene: -
abundance: -
CDR3aa: CATSRDLAGVTEAFF
CDR3nt: TGTGCCACCAGCAGAGACCTGGCCGGGGTGACTGAAGCTTTCTTT

j_gene: TRBJ2-1
v_gene: TRBV14
d_gene: -
abundance: -
CDR3aa: CASSSLPYNEQFF
CDR3nt: TGTGCCAGCAGTTCTCTACCTTACAATGAGCAGTTCTTC

j_gene: TRBJ2-1
v_gene: TRBV6-5
d_gene: -
abundance: -
CDR3aa: CASRTSIHEQFF
CDR3nt: TGTGCCAGCAGAACTAGTATCCATGAGCAGTTCTTC

j_gene: TRBJ2-7
v_gene: TRBV5-1
d_gene: -
abundance: -
CDR3aa: CASSLGLFSYEQYF
CDR3nt: TGCGCCAGCAGCTTGGGACTTTTCTCCTACGAGCAGTACTTC

j_gene: TRBJ2-3
v_gene: TRBV15
d_gene: TRBD2
abundance: -
CDR3aa: CATSRVRGAGGPRSTDTQYF
CDR3nt: TGTGCCACCAGCAGAGTCCGTGGGGCGGGAGGGCCGCGAAGCACAGATACGCAGTATTTT

j_gene: TRBJ1-5
v_gene: TRBV10-2
d_gene: -
abundance: -
CDR3aa: CASSDWQSGNQPQHF
CDR3nt: TGCGCCAGCAGTGATTGGCAGTCAGGCAATCAGCCCCAGCATTTT

j_gene: TRBJ1-2
v_gene: TRBV7-9
d_gene: TRBD1
abundance: -
CDR3aa: CASSPRPGQGARGYTF
CDR3nt: TGTGCCAGCAGCCCAAGACCCGGACAGGGGGCGCGTGGCTACACCTTC

j_gene: TRBJ1-2
v_gene: TRBV29-1
d_gene: -
abundance: -
CDR3aa: CSVEYGYTF
CDR3nt: TGCAGCGTTGAATATGGCTACACCTTC

j_gene: TRBJ2-1
v_gene: TRBV18
d_gene: -
abundance: -
CDR3aa: CASSPRPKGNNEQFF
CDR3nt: TGTGCCAGCTCACCACGGCCTAAAGGAAACAATGAGCAGTTCTTC

j_gene: TRBJ2-2
v_gene: TRBV14
d_gene: TRBD2
abundance: -
CDR3aa: CASSQGVEAGVGNTGELFF
CDR3nt: TGTGCCAGCAGCCAAGGAGTTGAAGCGGGAGTCGGGAACACCGGGGAGCTGTTTTTT

j_gene: TRBJ2-5
v_gene: TRBV7-6
d_gene: TRBD1
abundance: -
CDR3aa: CASSHGTGGVGKETQYF
CDR3nt: TGTGCCAGCAGCCATGGGACAGGGGGCGTTGGAAAAGAGACCCAGTACTTC

j_gene: TRBJ1-2
v_gene: TRBV14
d_gene: TRBD1
abundance: -
CDR3aa: CASSQVPGTVYGYTF
CDR3nt: TGTGCCAGCAGCCAAGTACCAGGGACAGTCTATGGCTACACCTTC

j_gene: TRBJ1-5
v_gene: TRBV6-1
d_gene: -
abundance: once
CDR3aa: CASSTSQPQHF
CDR3nt: TGTGCCAGCAGCACGAGTCAGCCCCAGCATTTT

j_gene: TRBJ1-1
v_gene: TRBV18
d_gene: TRBD1
abundance: -
CDR3aa: CASSPQGQSNTEAFF
CDR3nt: TGTGCCAGCTCACCACAGGGACAGTCGAACACTGAAGCTTTCTTT

j_gene: TRBJ1-3
v_gene: TRBV14
d_gene: -
abundance: -
CDR3aa: CASSPSAVLSGNTIYF
CDR3nt: TGTGCCAGCAGCCCCTCAGCGGTTCTCTCTGGAAACACCATATATTTT

j_gene: TRBJ2-3
v_gene: TRBV7-9
d_gene: TRBD2
abundance: -
CDR3aa: CASSPGTSGADTQYF
CDR3nt: TGTGCCAGCAGCCCTGGGACTAGTGGGGCAGATACGCAGTATTTT

j_gene: TRBJ2-7
v_gene: TRBV10-3
d_gene: -
abundance: -
CDR3aa: CAISPGTYEQYF
CDR3nt: TGTGCCATCAGCCCCGGTACCTACGAGCAGTACTTC

j_gene: TRBJ1-4
v_gene: TRBV15
d_gene: -
abundance: -
CDR3aa: CATSREGSDDEKLFF
CDR3nt: TGTGCCACCAGCAGAGAGGGGTCCGATGATGAAAAACTGTTTTTT

j_gene: TRBJ2-1
v_gene: TRBV9
d_gene: TRBD2
abundance: -
CDR3aa: CASSVHTGTSGIYEQFF
CDR3nt: TGTGCCAGCAGCGTTCACACGGGGACTAGCGGGATCTATGAGCAGTTCTTC

j_gene: TRBJ1-1
v_gene: TRBV2
d_gene: -
abundance: -
CDR3aa: CASSHYRESMNTEAFF
CDR3nt: TGTGCCAGCAGTCACTACAGGGAAAGCATGAACACTGAAGCTTTCTTT

j_gene: TRBJ1-1
v_gene: TRBV29-1
d_gene: -
abundance: -
CDR3aa: CSVSRQWNTEAFF
CDR3nt: TGCAGCGTTTCTAGACAGTGGAACACTGAAGCTTTCTTT

j_gene: TRBJ1-3
v_gene: TRBV5-1
d_gene: -
abundance: -
CDR3aa: CASSSIGDVGNTIYF
CDR3nt: TGCGCCAGCAGCTCGATCGGGGATGTAGGAAACACCATATATTTT

j_gene: TRBJ1-1
v_gene: TRBV7-8
d_gene: -
abundance: -
CDR3aa: CASSLPGIEAFF
CDR3nt: TGTGCCAGCAGCTTACCGGGGATTGAAGCTTTCTTT

j_gene: TRBJ2-7
v_gene: TRBV19
d_gene: -
abundance: -
CDR3aa: CASSAHRAPYEQYF
CDR3nt: TGTGCCAGTAGTGCCCACAGGGCACCCTACGAGCAGTACTTC

j_gene: TRBJ2-1
v_gene: TRBV6-1
d_gene: TRBD1
abundance: -
CDR3aa: CASIWDSSYNEQFF
CDR3nt: TGTGCCAGCATTTGGGACAGCTCCTACAATGAGCAGTTCTTC

j_gene: TRBJ2-3
v_gene: TRBV29-1
d_gene: TRBD2
abundance: -
CDR3aa: CSVTTGGDPDTQYF
CDR3nt: TGCAGCGTTACTACGGGAGGCGATCCGGATACGCAGTATTTT

j_gene: TRBJ1-2
v_gene: TRBV2
d_gene: -
abundance: once
CDR3aa: CASRTGATYGYTF
CDR3nt: TGTGCCAGCCGGACGGGAGCTACGTATGGCTACACCTTC

j_gene: TRBJ2-1
v_gene: TRBV6-6
d_gene: -
abundance: -
CDR3aa: CASSYRFNEQFF
CDR3nt: TGTGCCAGCAGTTATCGATTTAATGAGCAGTTCTTC

j_gene: TRBJ2-3
v_gene: TRBV18
d_gene: -
abundance: -
CDR3aa: CASLGPPAVPQETDTQYF
CDR3nt: TGTGCCAGCCTCGGACCCCCAGCCGTGCCCCAGGAAACAGATACGCAGTATTTT

j_gene: TRBJ2-6
v_gene: TRBV5-1
d_gene: -
abundance: few
CDR3aa: CASSFGGSGANVLTF
CDR3nt: TGCGCCAGCAGCTTCGGGGGATCTGGGGCCAACGTCCTGACTTTC

j_gene: TRBJ2-3
v_gene: TRBV7-9
d_gene: -
abundance: once
CDR3aa: CASSFRTPARGTDTQYF
CDR3nt: TGTGCCAGCAGCTTCAGGACACCGGCGAGAGGCACAGATACGCAGTATTTT

j_gene: TRBJ1-1
v_gene: TRBV6-6
d_gene: -
abundance: -
CDR3aa: CASRGQLNTEAFF
CDR3nt: TGTGCCAGCAGAGGACAGTTGAACACTGAAGCTTTCTTT

j_gene: TRBJ2-7
v_gene: TRBV7-6
d_gene: TRBD2
abundance: -
CDR3aa: CASTRLPPTSGSYEQYF
CDR3nt: TGTGCCAGCACCCGGTTGCCTCCCACTAGCGGGAGTTACGAGCAGTACTTC

j_gene: TRBJ1-1
v_gene: TRBV13
d_gene: -
abundance: once
CDR3aa: CASSHLTENTEAFF
CDR3nt: TGTGCCAGCAGCCACCTGACGGAGAACACTGAAGCTTTCTTT

j_gene: TRBJ2-5
v_gene: TRBV5-1
d_gene: -
abundance: once
CDR3aa: CASSLGTSPQETQYF
CDR3nt: TGCGCCAGCAGCTTGGGTACTAGTCCCCAAGAGACCCAGTACTTC

j_gene: TRBJ2-3
v_gene: TRBV18
d_gene: TRBD2
abundance: -
CDR3aa: CASSPAGGADTQYF
CDR3nt: TGTGCCAGCTCACCTGCGGGAGGGGCAGATACGCAGTATTTT

j_gene: TRBJ1-4
v_gene: TRBV6-1
d_gene: -
abundance: -
CDR3aa: CASSEATAPNEKLFF
CDR3nt: TGTGCCAGCAGTGAAGCGACAGCCCCTAATGAAAAACTGTTTTTT

j_gene: TRBJ2-3
v_gene: TRBV7-9
d_gene: TRBD2
abundance: -
CDR3aa: CASSPYGRVTDTQYF
CDR3nt: TGTGCCAGCAGCCCTTACGGGAGGGTTACAGATACGCAGTATTTT

j_gene: TRBJ1-3
v_gene: TRBV5-4
d_gene: TRBD1
abundance: -
CDR3aa: CASSPGQGVPGNTIYF
CDR3nt: TGTGCCAGCAGCCCGGGACAGGGGGTACCTGGAAACACCATATATTTT

j_gene: TRBJ2-3
v_gene: TRBV15
d_gene: -
abundance: -
CDR3aa: CATSRDRAGPSTDTQYF
CDR3nt: TGTGCCACCAGCAGAGACCGAGCGGGTCCTTCCACAGATACGCAGTATTTT

j_gene: TRBJ2-7
v_gene: TRBV7-9
d_gene: -
abundance: -
CDR3aa: CASSLNQGTYEQYF
CDR3nt: TGTGCCAGCAGCTTGAATCAGGGAACCTACGAGCAGTACTTC

j_gene: TRBJ2-5
v_gene: TRBV29-1
d_gene: TRBD2
abundance: -
CDR3aa: CSVTIPGLSVLETQYF
CDR3nt: TGCAGCGTGACCATTCCGGGACTATCAGTTCTAGAGACCCAGTACTTC

j_gene: TRBJ2-7
v_gene: TRBV28
d_gene: TRBD2
abundance: once
CDR3aa: CASSPGTSGTYEQYF
CDR3nt: TGTGCCAGCAGCCCTGGGACTAGCGGGACATACGAGCAGTACTTC

j_gene: TRBJ1-3
v_gene: TRBV11-2
d_gene: -
abundance: once
CDR3aa: CASSLEGNTIYF
CDR3nt: TGTGCCAGCAGCTTAGAGGGAAACACCATATATTTT

j_gene: TRBJ2-1
v_gene: TRBV7-2
d_gene: -
abundance: -
CDR3aa: CASSLPGEQFF
CDR3nt: TGTGCCAGCAGCTTACCGGGAGAGCAGTTCTTC

j_gene: TRBJ2-1
v_gene: TRBV5-1
d_gene: -
abundance: once
CDR3aa: CASSLNRDEQFF
CDR3nt: TGCGCCAGCAGCTTGAACCGGGATGAGCAGTTCTTC